The 26 T cell receptor beta chains given below trace back to one sample, sequenced in a study of T-cell reconstitution after alpha-beta-depleted transplantation in children. For TCRbeta, the library was prepared with unique molecular identifiers. Via MiXCR, TCRdb re-called the PCR reads, giving one row per CDR3 protein. The table records 550,000 to 600,000 distinct CDR3 sequences, 20% to 25% of them present only once. The source was PBMCs, mostly from graft donor cells, collected 360 days after TCRalphabeta/CD19-depleted stem cell transplant. These receptors all stem from a boy less than two years old who had a stem cell transplant for acute myeloid leukemia, so the T cells may come from the graft donor.

This clonotype was recorded at least ten times. The genes are TRBV29-1 and TRBJ2-3, with TRBD1 matching 7 bases. CDR3 length equals 15 residues. The V gene's germline CDR1 is SQVTM and CDR2 ANQGSEA. V was pared by 6 bases and J by 3 bases, with 12 bases of the junction left unmatched. CDR3 coding DNA: TGCAGCGTCCGAGCCCGCGACAGGGTGACAGATACGCAGTATTTT. This encodes CSVRARDRVTDTQYF.

The chain uses TRBV12-3 or TRBV12-4 and TRBJ1-5; D remains ambiguous. The CDR3 is 17 amino acids. V lost 3 bases to trimming and J lost 5 bases, with 20 bases between them. The CDR3 DNA follows: TGTGCCAGCAGTTTTATTGCGGACCGTATGAATCATCAGCCCCAGCATTTT. It codes for CASSFIADRMNHQPQHF.

The rearrangement joins TRBV4-3 to TRBJ2-7, with D unresolved. The V end was cut by 0 bases, the J end by 5 bases, with 14 bases between. Germline V lookup: CDR1 LGHNA, CDR2 YSLEER. The CDR3 covers 15 residues. The CDR3 reads CASSQETRVRNEQYF. In DNA, the CDR3 is TGCGCCAGCAGCCAAGAGACCCGAGTGAGGAACGAGCAGTACTTC.

There are many counts of this clonotype. The chain has TRBV15 and TRBJ2-3, with 10 positions matching TRBD2. Trimming took 0 bases from V and 2 from J; bases not matched to a gene: 2. CDR3 length: 16 residues. Germline V lookup: CDR1 LNHNV, CDR2 YYDKDF (reference sequence). CDR3 sequence reads: CATSREGLANTDTQYF. DNA of the CDR3: TGTGCCACCAGCAGAGAGGGACTAGCGAACACAGATACGCAGTATTTT.

The rearrangement joins TRBV11-1 to TRBJ2-6; D gene uncertain. CDR1 is SGHAT, CDR2 FQDESV, per germline (reference sequence). The CDR3 is 19 residues long. Trimming left V 5 bases short and J 1 base short, with 21 bases between. CDR3 sequence (DNA): TGTGCCAGCAGCCCCCACCCCCGTGGGAACGCGTCTGGGGCCAACGTCCTGACTTTC. This codes for CASSPHPRGNASGANVLTF.

The chain links TRBV4-2 to TRBJ1-1; the match to TRBD1 covers 7 bases. The CDR3 length is 13 residues. After removal of 3 bases from V and 7 bases from J, the junction contained 5 bases not matched to a gene. Germline values: CDR1 LGHNA, CDR2 YNFKEQ. The CDR3 region has the DNA TGTGCCAGCAGCCACGCCTCAGGGGGTGAAGCTTTCTTT. Translation: CASSHASGGEAFF.

This clonotype showed up just a few times. This rearrangement joins TRBV20-1 to TRBJ2-7, with D possibly being TRBD2 (6 bases). The CDR3 sequence is 11 residues long. Germline lookup yields CDR1 DFQATT and CDR2 SNEGSKA (reference sequence). The CDR3 is CRGWRDYEQYV. CDR3 bases: TGCAGGGGTTGGAGGGACTACGAGCAGTACGTC.

The rearrangement links TRBV5-1 to TRBJ2-3; D possibly matches TRBD1 or TRBD2 (5 bases each). The V end was cut by 4 bases, the J end by 6 bases, with 15 bases between. Germline V gene sequence: CDR1 SGHRS, CDR2 YFSETQ. The CDR3 runs 14 residues. CDR3 coding DNA: TGCGCCAGCAGCCTCGGGACCGCATCCGATACGCAGTATTTT. Residues: CASSLGTASDTQYF.

This clonotype has only a few counts. The chain has TRBV10-3 and TRBJ1-1, with D unclear. The germline V gene has CDR1 ENHRY and CDR2 SYGVKD. V dropped 6 bases and J dropped 0 bases, with 14 bases sitting between them. This CDR3 is 15 amino acids long. This CDR3 is CAISERLIMNTEAFF. CDR3 DNA: TGTGCCATCAGCGAAAGACTAATTATGAACACTGAAGCTTTCTTT.

The V gene is TRBV12-3 or TRBV12-4, the J gene TRBJ1-5; D possibly corresponds to TRBD1 (5 bases). Trimming removed 3 bases at V and 6 bases at J, with 15 bases between. The CDR3 contains 15 residues. CDR3 in amino acids: CASSFRQGRFQPQHF. The CDR3 DNA is TGTGCCAGCAGTTTTCGGCAGGGCCGATTTCAGCCCCAGCATTTT.

This clonotype has ten or more counts. The V gene is TRBV5-6, the J gene TRBJ2-5; D gene ambiguous. Germline-derived CDR1 and CDR2 are SGHDT and YYEEEE. V was cut by 0 bases and J by 3 bases, with 9 bases left in between. The CDR3 is 14 residues long. The CDR3 DNA reads TGTGCCAGCAGCTTGGCATACAGTGAAGAGACCCAGTACTTC. The encoded protein is CASSLAYSEETQYF.

This clonotype came up many times. The chain recombines TRBV6-5 with TRBJ1-5, with D perhaps TRBD1 (5 bases). This CDR3 spans 14 amino acids. Germline V gives CDR1 MNHEY, CDR2 SVGAGI. V was cut by 0 bases and J by 7 bases, with 10 bases left in between. The CDR3: CASSYSKGYQPQHF. The DNA for the CDR3 is TGTGCCAGCAGTTACTCGAAGGGGTACCAGCCCCAGCATTTT.

This clonotype was picked up a small number of times. V is TRBV4-3 and J is TRBJ1-2; perhaps TRBD1 as D (6 bases). CDR1 and CDR2 from the germline V gene are LGHNA and YSLEER. V gave up 0 bases and J gave up 2 bases, with 10 bases separating them. The CDR3 loop spans 15 amino acids. CDR3 sequence reads: CASSQDLGQNYGYTF. In DNA, the CDR3 is TGCGCCAGCAGCCAAGATTTAGGACAGAACTATGGCTACACCTTC.

This clonotype was counted only a few times. The chain combines TRBV12-3 or TRBV12-4 with TRBJ1-2, with 9 nucleotides matching TRBD1. This CDR3 has 14 amino acids. Trimming took 6 bases from V and 4 from J; bases not matched to a gene: 6. The chain's CDR3 is CASSQTGGIYGYTF. The CDR3 DNA is TGTGCCAGCAGCCAGACAGGGGGTATCTATGGCTACACCTTC.

This clonotype was seen more than once but under ten times. V usage is TRBV29-1 and J usage is TRBJ1-1; tentative D call: TRBD1 (5 bases). CDR1 is SQVTM and CDR2 is ANQGSEA in the germline V gene. CDR3 size: 14 residues. Between the trimmed V and J ends, which lost 3 bases and 0 bases, there was a span of 11 bases. The CDR3 spells CSVEGWTLNTEAFF. CDR3 bases: TGCAGCGTTGAGGGTTGGACACTGAACACTGAAGCTTTCTTT.

V is TRBV11-2 and J is TRBJ1-5; a possible D gene is TRBD1 (5 bases). Per the germline V gene, CDR1 is SGHAT and CDR2 is FQNNGV. The CDR3 has 17 residues. Trimming removed 2 bases from V and 1 base from J, with 15 bases in between. CDR3 residues: CASSLWAGTGSNQPQHF. The CDR3 DNA is TGTGCCAGCAGCTTATGGGCAGGGACCGGGAGCAATCAGCCCCAGCATTTT.

The chain joins TRBV25-1 to TRBJ1-2; D is ambiguous. The CDR3 has 10 residues. Trimming pared 10 bases from V and 7 bases from J, leaving 10 bases between. Germline CDR1 is MGHDK and CDR2 is SYGVNS. The CDR3 DNA is TGTGCCATTCGGGCCCGTGGCTACACCTTC. Translating it yields CAIRARGYTF.

V is TRBV20-1 and J is TRBJ2-2; the D is unclear. The CDR3 consists of 18 residues. CDR1 and CDR2 from the germline V gene are DFQATT and SNEGSKA (reference sequence). Trimming shortened V by 1 base and J by 0 bases, and 18 bases separated the two germline ends. The CDR3 reads CSARADQPPFANTGELFF. DNA of the CDR3: TGCAGTGCTAGAGCGGACCAACCCCCTTTCGCGAACACCGGGGAGCTGTTTTTT.

In its sample, this clonotype was seen a few times. This rearrangement joins TRBV13 to TRBJ1-1, with 8 bases aligning to TRBD1. From germline, CDR1 is PRHDT and CDR2 FYEKMQ (reference sequence). The V and J ends lost 3 bases and 5 bases, in that order; junction bases with no gene match: 5. The CDR3 consists of 14 residues. CDR3 in amino acids: CASSFPTGGTEAFF. The CDR3 DNA reads TGTGCCAGCAGCTTTCCCACAGGGGGAACTGAAGCTTTCTTT.

There are a few counts of this clonotype. This sequence joins TRBV7-9 and TRBJ2-2; no firm D call. Trimming shortened V by 3 bases and J by 6 bases, and 14 bases separated the two germline ends. Germline CDR1 SEHNR, CDR2 FQNEAQ (reference sequence). This CDR3 has 15 residues. CDR3 DNA: TGTGCCAGCAGCTTCCCTGGACGTTCGCCCGGGGAGCTGTTTTTT. Translation: CASSFPGRSPGELFF.

In this sample, this clonotype turned up a few times. V and J are TRBV10-2 and TRBJ1-2; weak D call: TRBD1 (6 bases). Germline CDR1 reads WSHSY; CDR2 reads SAAADI. The CDR3 is 13 amino acids. V was cut by 3 bases and J by 7 bases, with 12 bases left in between. CDR3 bases: TGCGCCAGCAGTGATTCGACAGGAAGTGGCTACACCTTC. This encodes CASSDSTGSGYTF.

This clonotype was seen repeatedly, ten times or more. J is TRBJ2-1 and V is TRBV18, with D possibly being TRBD2 (5 bases). The ends were cut back, 6 bases at V and 4 bases at J, with 13 bases in the middle. This CDR3 has 14 amino acids. Germline V CDR1 and CDR2: KGHSH, LQKENI. In DNA form, the CDR3 reads TGTGCCAGCTCTCTGACCGGGATTTACAATGAGCAGTTCTTC. Its translation is CASSLTGIYNEQFF.

This clonotype was counted only a few times. This chain uses TRBV30 with TRBJ1-2; no clear D. From germline, CDR1 is GTSNPN and CDR2 SVGIG (reference sequence). V dropped 5 bases and J dropped 2 bases, with 15 bases sitting between them. This CDR3 contains 14 residues. The DNA of the CDR3 is TGTGCCTGGGGACTTGGACCCTACAACTATGGCTACACCTTC. As protein: CAWGLGPYNYGYTF. Drawing the rest from reference TRBV30 and TRBJ1-2, the complete variable domain is SQTIHQWPATLVQPVGSPLSLECTVEGTSNPNLYWYRQAAGRGLQLLFYSVGIGQISSEVPQNLSASRPQDRQFILSSKKLLLSDSGFYLCAWGLGPYNYGYTFGSGTRLTVV.

The rearrangement joins TRBV6-5 to TRBJ1-1; TRBD1 agrees at 7 bases. The CDR3 is 15 amino acids. CDR1 MNHEY and CDR2 SVGAGI come from the germline V gene. V lost 5 bases and J lost 5; bases outside the gene matches: 11. The CDR3 protein is CASSHQTGRRTEAFF. The CDR3 coding sequence is TGTGCCAGCAGTCACCAGACAGGGAGGAGAACTGAAGCTTTCTTT.

At least ten counts were recorded for this clonotype. The rearrangement links TRBV6-5 to TRBJ1-1, with D perhaps TRBD1 (5 bases). The V gene's germline CDR1 is MNHEY and CDR2 SVGAGI. Trimming took off 4 bases at V and 7 bases at J, with 16 bases between the two ends. There are 14 residues in the CDR3. The chain's CDR3 is CASSSAGKVGEAFF. CDR3 DNA sequence: TGTGCCAGCAGTTCGGCAGGGAAGGTGGGTGAAGCTTTCTTT.

The rearrangement links TRBV18 to TRBJ1-1; a weak D match, TRBD1 (5 bases). CDR1 and CDR2 (germline): KGHSH, LQKENI. The CDR3 has 18 residues. V lost 3 bases to trimming and J lost 4 bases, with 24 bases between them. DNA of the CDR3: TGTGCCAGCTCACCGACCGGGACCCACATTTTCGGTGGCACTGAAGCTTTCTTT. Translating it yields CASSPTGTHIFGGTEAFF.